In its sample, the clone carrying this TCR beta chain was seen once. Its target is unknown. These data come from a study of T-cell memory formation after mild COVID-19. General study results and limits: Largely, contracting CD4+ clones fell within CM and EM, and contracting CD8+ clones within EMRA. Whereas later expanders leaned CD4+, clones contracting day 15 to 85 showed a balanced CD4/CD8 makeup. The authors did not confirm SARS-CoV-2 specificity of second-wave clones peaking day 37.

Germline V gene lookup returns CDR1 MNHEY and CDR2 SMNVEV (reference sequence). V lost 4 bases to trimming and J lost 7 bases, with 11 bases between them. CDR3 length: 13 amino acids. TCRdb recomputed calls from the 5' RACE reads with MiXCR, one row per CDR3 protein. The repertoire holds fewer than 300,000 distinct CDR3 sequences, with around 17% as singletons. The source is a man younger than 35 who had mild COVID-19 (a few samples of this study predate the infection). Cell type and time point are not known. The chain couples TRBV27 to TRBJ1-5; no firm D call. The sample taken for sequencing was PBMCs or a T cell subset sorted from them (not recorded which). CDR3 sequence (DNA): TGTGCCAGCAGTTCGTTCCCCCTACAGCCCCAGCATTTT. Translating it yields CASSSFPLQPQHF.